The present T cell receptor beta chain was sequenced within a study of blood T cells in healthy people across ages. Study-wide background: Researchers report that template switching captured about one barcoded beta molecule per two T cells. Study-level points and caveats: Across samples, TCR beta diversity tracked strongly with naive T cell percentage.

A sample-barcoded 5' primer and a J-beta primer mix were used in a second PCR of about 7 to 11 cycles. TCRdb analysed the 5' RACE reads with MiXCR anew, one entry per CDR3 protein. The sample lists around 1,000,000 distinct CDR3 sequences, roughly 24% occurring once. This clonotype showed up just a few times. Its matching antigen is unknown. The data also belong to a second study, concerning T cells of mothers and their children. As that study records: Three healthy Caucasian mothers and their six children donated.

This sequence was found in a girl aged 2 to 10 in good health. Sequenced: blood.

The CDR3 spells CATGQMNTEAFF. CDR3 coding DNA: TGTGCCACAGGACAGATGAACACTGAAGCTTTCTTT. V gene TRBV10-3 combines with J gene TRBJ1-1; a weak D match, TRBD1 (6 bases). Germline V gives CDR1 ENHRY, CDR2 SYGVKD. Trimming removed 10 bases from V and 0 bases from J, with 9 bases in between. The CDR3 covers 12 residues.